The clone carrying this T cell receptor (beta chain) was seen once. This record comes from a study of T cell responses to AZD1222 COVID-19 vaccine. At the level of the study: It was second doses at about 4 or about 12 weeks that were pooled.

V was clipped by 1 base and J by 0 bases, with 7 bases between them. Germline CDR1 and CDR2: SGHDN and FVKESK. This CDR3 is 15 amino acids long. The assay was immunoSEQ multiplex PCR, and TCRdb's table has in-frame clones only and misses some. The sample comprises some 80,000 clones, approximately 90% of which are singletons, and about 5.2% rests with the top ten. The receptor's source is an adult in good health. The chain joins TRBV14 to TRBJ2-4, with D possibly being TRBD2 (5 bases). The sequenced sample was peripheral blood, obtained on day 0 of AZD1222 vaccination. The CDR3 DNA reads as TGTGCCAGCAGCCAAGTGGGAGTAGCCAAAAACATTCAGTACTTC. Translation gives CASSQVGVAKNIQYF. Supplemented by reference TRBV14 and TRBJ2-4, the full variable domain reads EAGVTQFPSHSVIEKGQTVTLRCDPISGHDNLYWYRRVMGKEIKFLLHFVKESKQDESGMPNNRFLAERTGGTYSTLKVQPAELEDSGVYFCASSQVGVAKNIQYFGAGTRLSVL.